Sequencing of this T cell receptor (beta chain) was carried out in a study of shared clonotypes between healthy human individuals. The method was immunoSEQ multiplex PCR; TCRdb's version includes in-frame clones alone and lacks a portion of them. The profile covers around 1.6 million clones, with 98% appearing a single time and approximately 0.44% taken by the ten largest. Investigators divided CD4+ cells into CD45RA+ naive and CD45RA-negative memory subsets. Sequencing used naive CD4+ T cells sorted from blood. Subset: CD45RA+ positively selected. This receptor was taken from a man aged 30 to 39 in good health.

CDR3 region: CASSPPGGDTQYF. The CDR3 DNA reads as TGTGCCAGCAGCCCCCCGGGGGGAGATACGCAGTATTTT. The V and J genes are TRBV7-3 and TRBJ2-3, with 7 bases fitting TRBD2. V lost 5 bases and J lost 5; bases outside the gene matches: 4. The germline CDR1 and CDR2 sequences are SGHTA and FQGTGA. The CDR3 spans 13 residues. Filled out from reference TRBV7-3 and TRBJ2-3, the complete variable domain reads GAGVSQTPSNKVTEKGKYVELRCDPISGHTALYWYRQSLGQGPEFLIYFQGTGAADDSGLPNDRFFAVRPEGSVSTLKIQRTERGDSAVYLCASSPPGGDTQYFGPGTRLTVL.